What follows are 30 T cell receptor beta chains derived from one specimen sequenced in a study of Graves' ophthalmopathy and Graves' hyperthyroidism. RNA transcripts provided the template for amplifying TCR beta CDR3 regions. HTBI primers were used in a first-round RT-PCR, which preceded a second-round multiplex PCR. Each CDR3 protein gets one entry after TCRdb re-called the multiplex PCR reads with MiXCR. The table records about 590,000 distinct CDR3 sequences, 35% to 45% of them present only once. The sample taken for sequencing was peripheral blood or thyroid tissue (not recorded which). Receptors originate from an adult man with Graves' hyperthyroidism.

Comments on this clonotype: Being one base from a much bigger clone, this may be a read error. The chain recombines TRBV7-9 with TRBJ2-5; a weak D match, TRBD1 (5 bases). Trimming removed 5 bases at V and 5 bases at J, with 15 bases between. Germline-derived CDR1 and CDR2 are SEHNR and FQNEAQ (reference sequence). The CDR3 sequence is 14 residues long. This CDR3 reads CASSQGLLEETQYF. The CDR3, as DNA: TGTGCCAGCAGCCAGGGCCTCTTGGAGGAGACCCAGTACTTC.

This clonotype was recorded many times. The chain joins TRBV2 to TRBJ2-2; 7 bases are a match to TRBD1. Germline-derived CDR1 and CDR2 are SNHLY and FYNNEI. The CDR3 is 16 amino acids. V trimming: 6 bases; J trimming: 2 bases; junction bases outside the gene matches: 9. The CDR3 sequence: CASSGTGTANTGELFF. The CDR3 nucleotides are TGTGCCAGCAGCGGAACCGGGACAGCCAACACCGGGGAGCTGTTTTTT. The full variable domain, rest sourced from reference TRBV2 and TRBJ2-2, is EPEVTQTPSHQVTQMGQEVILRCVPISNHLYFYWYRQILGQKVEFLVSFYNNEISEKSEIFDDQFSVERPDGSNFTLKIRSTKLEDSAMYFCASSGTGTANTGELFFGEGSRLTVL.

Many counts were recorded for this clonotype. The CDR3 nucleotides are TGTGCCAGCAGCTTAGCCCGATTTGGGGGCGCAGGGACTGAAGCTTTCTTT. This sequence encodes CASSLARFGGAGTEAFF. The V and J genes are TRBV11-3 and TRBJ1-1; tentative D call: TRBD1 (6 bases). CDR3 length: 17 amino acids. CDR1 is SGHNT, CDR2 YENEEA, per germline. Trimming removed 1 base from V and 5 bases from J, with 20 bases in between.

Notes on this clonotype: One base away lies a much larger clone, so this may be a sequencing read error. The gene calls are TRBV6-6 and TRBJ1-4; D remains ambiguous. Germline V gene data show CDR1 as MNHNY and CDR2 as SVGAGI (reference sequence). The CDR3 is made up of 11 amino acids. The CDR3 loop is CTSSRSEKLFF. The CDR3 DNA follows: TGTACCAGCAGCCGATCAGAAAAACTGTTTTTT.

This clonotype came up a few times. The V and J genes are TRBV6-1 and TRBJ2-2; maybe TRBD1 (5 bases). V was pared by 5 bases and J by 6 bases, with 16 bases between. This CDR3 has 15 amino acids. Germline CDR1 MNHNS, CDR2 SASEGT. The CDR3 DNA reads as TGTGCCAGCAGTTTAAAGGGGCCTCAAGCCGGGGAGCTGTTTTTT. This translates into CASSLKGPQAGELFF.

This clonotype was recorded a few times. This rearrangement joins TRBV5-1 to TRBJ2-7; weak D call: TRBD1 (5 bases). Per the germline V gene, CDR1 is SGHRS and CDR2 is YFSETQ. This CDR3 comprises 16 residues. The V gene lost 4 bases and the J gene lost 3 bases, with 20 bases spanning the gap. CDR3 nucleotide sequence: TGCGCCAGCAGCCGCTATCAGGGCACTGGATGCTACGAGCAGTACTTC. It yields the protein CASSRYQGTGCYEQYF. Variable domain in full (rest from reference TRBV5-1 and TRBJ2-7): KAGVTQTPRYLIKTRGQQVTLSCSPISGHRSVSWYQQTPGQGLQFLFEYFSETQRNKGNFPGRFSGRQFSNSRSEMNVSTLELGDSALYLCASSRYQGTGCYEQYFGPGTRLTVT.

This clonotype was seen a few times. V and J are TRBV7-9 and TRBJ2-7; 9 bases fit TRBD2. The CDR3 has 15 amino acids. Germline V lookup: CDR1 SEHNR, CDR2 FQNEAQ (reference sequence). With V trimmed by 8 bases and J by 5 bases, 13 bases remained unmatched. In DNA, the CDR3 is TGTGCCAGCTCACAGCTAGCGGGGCGGTCGAACGAGCAGTACTTC. Translating gives CASSQLAGRSNEQYF.

The V gene is TRBV7-9, the J gene TRBJ1-5, with 9 bases matching TRBD1. With V trimmed by 1 base and J by 7 bases, 2 bases remained unmatched. The CDR3 sequence is 14 residues long. CDR1 is SEHNR, CDR2 FQNEAQ, per germline (reference sequence). The DNA of the CDR3 is TGTGCCAGCAGCTTAGGCGGGACAGGGCAGCCCCAGCATTTT. As protein: CASSLGGTGQPQHF.

This clonotype showed up many times. This chain connects TRBV11-3 to TRBJ1-4; D unclear. Germline V lookup: CDR1 SGHNT, CDR2 YENEEA. This CDR3 has 14 residues. Trimming left V 6 bases short and J 7 bases short, with 15 bases between. The CDR3 spells CASSGDPSTEKLFF. CDR3 nucleotides: TGTGCCAGCAGTGGGGATCCCTCTACTGAAAAACTGTTTTTT. Together with reference TRBV11-3 and TRBJ1-4, the CDR3 gives the full variable domain: EAGVVQSPRYKIIEKKQPVAFWCNPISGHNTLYWYLQNLGQGPELLIRYENEEAVDDSQLPKDRFSAERLKGVDSTLKIQPAELGDSAVYLCASSGDPSTEKLFFGSGTQLSVL.

V is TRBV28 and J is TRBJ1-4; D unresolved. The CDR3 runs 16 residues. V lost 2 bases to trimming and J lost 4 bases, with 14 bases between them. In germline, CDR1 is MDHEN, CDR2 SYDVKM. CDR3 sequence (DNA): TGTGCCAGCAGTTTAAGAATGGGAAAACTTAATGAAAAACTGTTTTTT. This gives the protein CASSLRMGKLNEKLFF.

This clonotype has a count of ten or more. V gene TRBV2 combines with J gene TRBJ2-2; D is possibly TRBD2 (5 bases). The CDR3 is 14 residues long. With 7 bases removed from V and 6 bases from J, the gap between germline ends came to 15 bases. Germline loops: CDR1 SNHLY, CDR2 FYNNEI. The CDR3 here is CASTDWGVAGELFF. The CDR3 DNA reads as TGTGCCAGCACCGATTGGGGAGTAGCCGGGGAGCTGTTTTTT.

This clonotype was counted once. This chain links TRBV27 with TRBJ1-1; no clear D gene. Germline V gene sequence: CDR1 MNHEY, CDR2 SMNVEV (reference sequence). Between the trimmed V and J ends, which lost 0 bases and 5 bases, there was a span of 13 bases. CDR3 length equals 15 residues. The CDR3 DNA reads TGTGCCAGCAGTTTATCGCGGAGACGGAGGACTGAAGCTTTCTTT. It encodes CASSLSRRRRTEAFF.

This clonotype was detected many times. The chain employs TRBV12-3 or TRBV12-4 and TRBJ1-1; D gene uncertain. The CDR3 runs to 13 residues. V shed 5 bases and J shed 4 bases, with 11 bases lying between them. This chain's CDR3 is CASSLPYVTEAFF. In DNA form, the CDR3 reads TGTGCCAGCAGTCTACCCTATGTCACTGAAGCTTTCTTT.

This clonotype was observed at least ten times. The chain recombines TRBV11-1 with TRBJ2-5, with 7 bases matching TRBD2. Germline V CDR1 and CDR2: SGHAT, FQDESV (reference sequence). CDR3 length: 15 residues. The J segment lost 5 bases and the V segment lost 4 bases, leaving 10 bases of the junction unmatched. The chain's CDR3 is CASSSGNREEETQYF. The CDR3, as DNA: TGTGCCAGCAGCTCGGGAAACCGGGAGGAGGAGACCCAGTACTTC.

This clonotype was found many times. The chain carries TRBV5-6 and TRBJ1-2; D gene ambiguous. From germline, CDR1 is SGHDT and CDR2 YYEEEE. V lost 0 bases and J 14 bases, leaving 14 bases between the germline ends. CDR3 length equals 12 residues. The CDR3 region is CASSLAKGQVTF. Written as DNA, the CDR3 is TGTGCCAGCAGCTTGGCCAAAGGGCAGGTTACCTTC.

A word on this clonotype: A read error may be the cause here, since a much bigger clone is one base away. The J gene is TRBJ1-1, the V gene TRBV5-1; D possibly corresponds to TRBD1 (5 bases). The CDR3 contains 13 residues. V was clipped by 0 bases and J by 6 bases, with 9 bases between them. Germline V gene sequence: CDR1 SGHRS, CDR2 YFSETQ. The DNA of the CDR3 is TGCGCCAGCAGCTTGGGAGGGGAAGCTGAAGCTTTCTTT. Encoded protein: CASSLGGEAEAFF.

This clonotype was seen many times. J is TRBJ1-2 and V is TRBV2, with unresolved D. The CDR3 has 13 residues. The V gene lost 7 bases and the J gene lost 1 base, with 10 bases spanning the gap. Germline CDR1 reads SNHLY; CDR2 reads FYNNEI. This CDR3 reads CASTRTLNYGYTF. In DNA, the CDR3 is TGTGCCAGCACCAGGACGCTTAACTATGGCTACACCTTC. Complete variable domain (other parts from reference TRBV2 and TRBJ1-2): EPEVTQTPSHQVTQMGQEVILRCVPISNHLYFYWYRQILGQKVEFLVSFYNNEISEKSEIFDDQFSVERPDGSNFTLKIRSTKLEDSAMYFCASTRTLNYGYTFGSGTRLTVV.

The CDR3 nucleotides are TGCAGTGCTAGGGCTAGGGACCCAACTAATGAAAAACTGTTTTTT. The encoded protein is CSARARDPTNEKLFF. The chain uses TRBV20-1 and TRBJ1-4; weak D call: TRBD1 (5 bases). V was clipped by 3 bases and J by 0 bases, with 11 bases between them. Germline values: CDR1 DFQATT, CDR2 SNEGSKA (reference sequence). The CDR3 is 15 amino acids.

This clonotype was counted many times. The chain couples TRBV24-1 to TRBJ1-6; the match to TRBD1 covers 7 bases. This CDR3 has 13 residues. Germline values: CDR1 KGHDR, CDR2 SFDVKD. V lost 7 bases and J lost 9; bases outside the gene matches: 5. The CDR3 sequence is CATSRDSLSPLHF. The CDR3 coding sequence is TGTGCCACCAGCCGGGACAGTCTTTCACCCCTCCACTTT.

This clonotype came up a few times. The chain carries TRBV7-9 and TRBJ2-7, with 8 bases aligning to TRBD2. Germline assignment: CDR1 SEHNR and CDR2 FQNEAQ (reference sequence). The junction had 7 bases not matched to a gene; V was cut back by 4 bases and J by 2 bases. There are 15 residues in the CDR3. This CDR3 reads CASSSTGTRAYEQYF. The CDR3 DNA sequence: TGTGCCAGCAGCTCGACCGGGACTAGAGCCTACGAGCAGTACTTC. The full variable domain, its missing parts supplied by reference TRBV7-9 and TRBJ2-7, is DTGVSQNPRHKITKRGQNVTFRCDPISEHNRLYWYRQTLGQGPEFLTYFQNEAQLEKSRLLSDRFSAERPKGSFSTLEIQRTEQGDSAMYLCASSSTGTRAYEQYFGPGTRLTVT.

Many counts were recorded for this clonotype. The chain carries TRBV15 and TRBJ2-7, with a possible D match to TRBD1 (6 bases). The CDR3 sequence is 15 residues long. Trimming removed 6 bases at V and 5 bases at J, with 20 bases between. Germline V gene data show CDR1 as LNHNV and CDR2 as YYDKDF (reference sequence). The CDR3, as DNA: TGTGCCACCAGTGCTCCCGGGAACAGGGACAACGAGCAGTACTTC. Amino acids: CATSAPGNRDNEQYF.

This clonotype was observed at least ten times. V usage is TRBV11-1 and J usage is TRBJ2-5; D is tentatively TRBD1 or TRBD2 (5 bases each). CDR1 is SGHAT and CDR2 is FQDESV in the germline V gene (reference sequence). V lost 7 bases and J lost 5, with 14 bases in between. The CDR3 totals 13 residues. In nucleotides, the CDR3 is TGTGCCAGCATCCTTGCAGAGGGGGAGACCCAGTACTTC. Amino acid sequence: CASILAEGETQYF. Supplemented by reference TRBV11-1 and TRBJ2-5, the full variable domain reads EAEVAQSPRYKITEKSQAVAFWCDPISGHATLYWYRQILGQGPELLVQFQDESVVDDSQLPKDRFSAERLKGVDSTLKIQPAELGDSAMYLCASILAEGETQYFGPGTRLLVL.

This clonotype appeared many times. V is TRBV3-1 and J is TRBJ2-7; 7 nucleotides match TRBD2. Trimming cost V 4 bases and J 4 bases; bases outside gene matches: 7. This CDR3 has 14 residues. Germline V gene data show CDR1 as LGHDT and CDR2 as YNNKEL (reference sequence). CDR3 DNA sequence: TGTGCCAGCAGCCTGCGGGGGAATTCGTACGAGCAGTACTTC. The encoded protein is CASSLRGNSYEQYF.

The sample holds a few counts of this clonotype. This chain links TRBV5-1 with TRBJ1-3; D might be TRBD1 (5 bases). V lost 3 bases and J lost 0, with 7 bases in between. The CDR3 is made up of 14 amino acids. Germline V gene data show CDR1 as SGHRS and CDR2 as YFSETQ. The CDR3 is CASSSGISGNTIYF. CDR3 coding DNA: TGCGCCAGCAGCTCAGGGATCTCTGGAAACACCATATATTTT.

The V gene is TRBV7-8, the J gene TRBJ2-5, with D tentatively TRBD1 or TRBD2 (5 bases each). There are 14 residues in the CDR3. V was pared by 4 bases and J by 5 bases, with 14 bases between. Per germline, CDR1 SGHVS and CDR2 FQNEAQ. In DNA, the CDR3 is TGTGCCAGCAGCTCGCACCCGGGACGCGAGACCCAGTACTTC. Protein product: CASSSHPGRETQYF. The full variable domain, rest sourced from reference TRBV7-8 and TRBJ2-5, is GAGVSQSPRYKVAKRGQDVALRCDPISGHVSLFWYQQALGQGPEFLTYFQNEAQLDKSGLPSDRFFAERPEGSVSTLKIQRTQQEDSAVYLCASSSHPGRETQYFGPGTRLLVL.

Many counts were recorded for this clonotype. The rearrangement links TRBV10-3 to TRBJ1-1; no definite D call. V lost 6 bases, J lost 4 bases, and 12 bases lay in between. Germline V gene sequence: CDR1 ENHRY, CDR2 SYGVKD. This CDR3 is 13 amino acids long. In nucleotides, the CDR3 is TGTGCCATCAGGGCGGGGTTGACCACTGAAGCTTTCTTT. The encoded protein is CAIRAGLTTEAFF.

The V and J genes are TRBV5-1 and TRBJ2-5; D is possibly TRBD2 (6 bases). Germline CDR1 SGHRS, CDR2 YFSETQ. This CDR3 contains 16 residues. The V end lost 5 bases, the J end lost 0 bases, and 17 bases lay between the germline ends. The CDR3 reads CASSSTGLRYQETQYF. CDR3 nucleotide sequence: TGCGCCAGCAGTTCGACGGGACTTCGGTACCAAGAGACCCAGTACTTC.

This clonotype was recorded a few times. This chain joins TRBV19 and TRBJ2-7; maybe TRBD2 (6 bases). Germline assignment: CDR1 LNHDA and CDR2 SQIVND (reference sequence). V dropped 9 bases and J dropped 2 bases, with 20 bases sitting between them. The CDR3 contains 15 residues. The CDR3 DNA reads TGTGCCAGCAAAGAAGGGACGGGAGAAACCTACGAGCAGTACTTC. It yields the protein CASKEGTGETYEQYF.

V and J are TRBV7-2 and TRBJ1-2; no reliable D call. V shed 6 bases and J shed 4 bases, with 12 bases lying between them. This CDR3 spans 13 amino acids. Germline V gene sequence: CDR1 SGHTA, CDR2 FQGNSA. CDR3 DNA: TGTGCCAGCAGGAGGGCGGGCTCCTATGGCTACACCTTC. This gives the protein CASRRAGSYGYTF.

In regard to this clonotype: A much larger clone sits a single nucleotide away, making a read error possible. V usage is TRBV7-2 and J usage is TRBJ2-7; possibly TRBD2 for D (6 bases). The CDR3 contains 12 residues. The germline gives CDR1 SGHTA, CDR2 FQGNSA. V lost 5 bases to trimming and J lost 6 bases, with 11 bases between them. The CDR3, as DNA: TGTGCCAGCAGCGCGGGACGGTTCGAGCAGTACTTC. It yields the protein CASSAGRFEQYF.